The T cell receptor (beta chain) described here comes from a study of OX40 agonist ivuxolimab in advanced cancers. About the investigation overall: Ivuxolimab was an agonistic, fully human IgG2 monoclonal antibody directed against OX40 (CD134), a costimulatory receptor. Intravenous ivuxolimab was administered to patients every 2 weeks at six dose levels: 0.01, 0.1, 0.3, 1.5, 3 and 10 mg/kg. Of the approximately 50 patients in dose escalation, about 20 had hepatocellular carcinoma, roughly 15 had melanoma, 9 had renal cell carcinoma and 9 had head and neck cancer. A male proportion of 82.7% and a mean age of around 60 years, ranging from roughly 23 to 85, were recorded for the dose-escalation cohort. Patients were allowed to have had prior anti-PD-1, anti-PD-L1 or anti-CTLA-4 therapy, and approximately 37% of the dose-escalation patients had been treated with checkpoint inhibitors. Partial responses were achieved by three dose-escalation patients, of whom one had hepatocellular carcinoma and two had cutaneous melanoma. The point of sequencing TCRbeta in the periphery was to test whether ivuxolimab changed TCR sequence diversity and drove clonal T-cell expansion. The paper reports the monotherapy dose-escalation portion (N of about 50 patients) of the phase I ivuxolimab trial. Summary of the overall study and its limitations: After ivuxolimab, CD8+ T cells had more expanded clones than CD4+ T cells on average. Antigen specificity was not determined for the clonally expanded peripheral T cells. Partial responders in the 0.1-3.0 mg/kg groups had among the lowest normalized peripheral clonal expansion, especially among CD8+ T cells. Low levels of normalized T-cell clonal expansion were also shown by some nonresponding patients. At doses from 0.1 to 3.0 mg/kg, clonal expansion was seen in both CD4+ and CD8+ blood T cells between baseline and week 6.

Remarks on this clone: It has no known antigen specificity. Per-base quality was not reported, and no clone a single base away is much larger than it.

Sequences SGHNT (CDR1) and YENEEA (CDR2) are obtained from the germline V gene. Trimming removed 0 bases from V and 4 bases from J, leaving 10 bases between the germline ends. The CDR3 runs 15 residues from the cysteine to the phenylalanine. Of the read, only the CDR3 DNA is kept; its 45 bases are in frame from base 1. For sequencing of the TCRbeta CDR3 region, genomic DNA was extracted from the sorted cells. The immunoSEQ Assay was used to sequence the TCRbeta CDR3 regions. TCRdb re-hosts the immuneACCESS table, in-frame sequences only. Its copies lack some clones; in the studies checked, an unresolved V gene accounts for under half of them, and the cause for the rest is not known. This sample gives some 97,000 clones in total; around 90% of them show up just once. The ten largest clones add up to about 0.49% of the sample. The trial excluded patients who had a history of autoimmune disease or who were on systemic immunosuppression. Peripheral blood for TCR sequencing was drawn from every dose cohort at baseline, at cycle 4 day 1 and at cycle 7 day 1. The samples were taken from a phase I, first-in-human, multicenter, open-label dose-escalation trial of ivuxolimab. The trial enrolled adults with locally advanced or metastatic head and neck squamous cell, hepatocellular, melanoma or renal cell carcinoma. Before TCR sequencing, CD4+ T cells and CD8+ T cells were sorted from peripheral blood as separate populations.

Recombination joined TRBV11-3 with TRBJ2-1; the D gene is perhaps TRBD1 or TRBD2, each of them matching over 5 bases. This receptor was taken from an adult with an advanced solid tumor such as melanoma, head and neck, liver or kidney cancer. The specimen was CD4+ or CD8+ T cells sorted from blood, collected in a trial of the OX40 agonist ivuxolimab. The DNA sequence is TGTGCCAGCAGCTTAGATCCTGGGGGATACAATGAGCAGTTCTTC. This is translated as CASSLDPGGYNEQFF.